This record looks at one T cell receptor beta chain sequence and its context. Its matching antigen is unknown. The read ends 3 residues before the CDR3 terminus; that terminus is restored from the germline J gene. The same CDR3 is also encoded by other DNA sequences in this sample. MY09/MY11 PCR detected cervical HPV DNA; dot-blot assigned genotypes. CDR1 and CDR2 from the germline V gene are SGHVS and FQNEAQ. The CDR3 length is 15 residues. The V end was cut by 2 bases, the J end by 7 bases, with 15 bases between. Here immunoSEQ multiplex PCR was the method, and the copy in TCRdb shows in-frame clones only, minus some. The sample data list 25,000 to 35,000 clones. This record belongs to a study of T cells in women clearing cervical HPV infection. Study-level background: Blood came at first lesion visit for cases, post-clearance for controls. Case blood was drawn a median approximately 21 weeks after lesion detection.

General study results and limits: Repertoire richness, not evenness, was significantly elevated in CIN3+ cases versus controls.

This TCR was sampled from a woman between 18 and 75 years old with a cervical HPV16 infection that either progressed to CIN3+ or cleared (not recorded which). The sequencing input was blood buffy coat. The chain employs TRBV7-8 and TRBJ1-5, with D perhaps matching TRBD1 (5 bases). Partial CDR3 DNA: TGTGCCAGCAGCTTACATCAAGGGGCTTCGCAGCCC. Encoded protein: CASSLHQGASQP. The whole CDR3 sequence reads CASSLHQGASQPQHF. The whole variable domain, filled in from reference TRBV7-8 and TRBJ1-5, reads GAGVSQSPRYKVAKRGQDVALRCDPISGHVSLFWYQQALGQGPEFLTYFQNEAQLDKSGLPSDRFFAERPEGSVSTLKIQRTQQEDSAVYLCASSLHQGASQPQHFGDGTRLSIL.